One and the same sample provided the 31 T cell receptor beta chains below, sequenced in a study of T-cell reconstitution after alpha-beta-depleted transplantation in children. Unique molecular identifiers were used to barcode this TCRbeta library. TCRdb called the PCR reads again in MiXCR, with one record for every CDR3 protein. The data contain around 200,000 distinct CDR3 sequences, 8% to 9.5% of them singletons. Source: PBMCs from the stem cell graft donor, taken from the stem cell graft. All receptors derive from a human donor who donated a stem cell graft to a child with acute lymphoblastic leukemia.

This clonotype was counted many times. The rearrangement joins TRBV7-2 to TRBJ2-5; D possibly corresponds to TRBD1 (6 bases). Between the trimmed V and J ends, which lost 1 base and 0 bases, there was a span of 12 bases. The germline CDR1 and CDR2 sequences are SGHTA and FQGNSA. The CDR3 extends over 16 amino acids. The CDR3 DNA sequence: TGTGCCAGCAGCTTAGGAGCAGGGGTATACCAAGAGACCCAGTACTTC. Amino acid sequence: CASSLGAGVYQETQYF.

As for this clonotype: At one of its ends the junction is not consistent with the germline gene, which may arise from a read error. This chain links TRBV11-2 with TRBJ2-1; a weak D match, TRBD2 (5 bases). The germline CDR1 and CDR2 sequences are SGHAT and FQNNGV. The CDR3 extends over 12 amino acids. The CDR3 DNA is TGTGCCAGAAGCTTAGGAGGCAATGAGCAGTTCTTC. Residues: CARSLGGNEQFF.

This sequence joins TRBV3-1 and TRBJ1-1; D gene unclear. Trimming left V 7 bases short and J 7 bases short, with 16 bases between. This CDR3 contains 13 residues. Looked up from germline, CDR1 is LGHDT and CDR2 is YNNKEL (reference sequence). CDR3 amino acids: CASTDDAISEAFF. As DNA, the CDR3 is TGTGCCAGCACCGACGATGCTATCAGTGAAGCTTTCTTT.

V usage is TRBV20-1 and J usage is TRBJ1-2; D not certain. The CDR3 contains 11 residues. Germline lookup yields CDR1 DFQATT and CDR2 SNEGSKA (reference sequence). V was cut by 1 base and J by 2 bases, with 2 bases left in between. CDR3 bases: TGCAGTGCTAGAGTCAACTATGGCTACACCTTC. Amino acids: CSARVNYGYTF.

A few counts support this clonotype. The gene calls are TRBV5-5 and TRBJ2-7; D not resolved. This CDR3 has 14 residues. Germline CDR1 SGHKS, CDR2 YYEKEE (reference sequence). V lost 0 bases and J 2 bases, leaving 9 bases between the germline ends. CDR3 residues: CASSLGSPTYEQYF. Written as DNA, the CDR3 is TGTGCCAGCAGCTTGGGCAGCCCGACCTACGAGCAGTACTTC. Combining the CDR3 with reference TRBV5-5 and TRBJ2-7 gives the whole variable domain DAGVTQSPTHLIKTRGQQVTLRCSPISGHKSVSWYQQVLGQGPQFIFQYYEKEERGRGNFPDRFSARQFPNYSSELNVNALLLGDSALYLCASSLGSPTYEQYFGPGTRLTVT.

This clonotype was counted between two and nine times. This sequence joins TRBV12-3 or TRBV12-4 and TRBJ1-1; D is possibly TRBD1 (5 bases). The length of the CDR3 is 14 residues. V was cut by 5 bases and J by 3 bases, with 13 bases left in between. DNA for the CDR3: TGTGCCAGCAGTCCTGTGTCGGGGGACACTGAAGCTTTCTTT. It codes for CASSPVSGDTEAFF.

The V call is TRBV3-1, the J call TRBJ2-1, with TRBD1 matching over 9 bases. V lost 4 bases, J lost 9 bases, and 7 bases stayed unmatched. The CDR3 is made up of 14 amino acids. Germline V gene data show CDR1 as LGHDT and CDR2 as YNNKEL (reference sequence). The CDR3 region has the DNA TGTGCCAGCAGCCCGGGACAGGGTCGCGGTGAGCAGTTCTTC. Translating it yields CASSPGQGRGEQFF.

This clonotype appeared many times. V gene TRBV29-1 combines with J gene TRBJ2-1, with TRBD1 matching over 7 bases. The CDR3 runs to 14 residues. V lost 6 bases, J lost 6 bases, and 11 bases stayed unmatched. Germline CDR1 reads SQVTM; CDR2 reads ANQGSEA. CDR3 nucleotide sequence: TGCAGCGTCGATAGCCTAAGGGGGCCCAATGAGCAGTTCTTC. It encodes CSVDSLRGPNEQFF.

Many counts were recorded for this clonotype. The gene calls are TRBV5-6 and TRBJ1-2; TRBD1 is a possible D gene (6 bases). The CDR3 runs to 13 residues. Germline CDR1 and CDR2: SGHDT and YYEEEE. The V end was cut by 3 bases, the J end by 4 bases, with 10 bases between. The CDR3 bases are TGTGCCAGCAGCTCGGCAGGGGTCTATGGCTACACCTTC. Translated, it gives CASSSAGVYGYTF.

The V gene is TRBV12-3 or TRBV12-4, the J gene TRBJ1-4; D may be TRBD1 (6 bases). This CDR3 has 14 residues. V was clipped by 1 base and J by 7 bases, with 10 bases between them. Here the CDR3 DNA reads TGTGCCAGCAGTTTAGGGGGGCTAAGTGAAAAACTGTTTTTT. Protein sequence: CASSLGGLSEKLFF.

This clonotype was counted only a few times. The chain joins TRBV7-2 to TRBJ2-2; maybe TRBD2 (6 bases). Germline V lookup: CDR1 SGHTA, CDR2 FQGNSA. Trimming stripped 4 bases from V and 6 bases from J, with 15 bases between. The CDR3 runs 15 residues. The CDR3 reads CASSYTGRGAGELFF. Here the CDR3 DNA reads TGTGCCAGCAGCTACACTGGCCGCGGGGCCGGGGAGCTGTTTTTT.

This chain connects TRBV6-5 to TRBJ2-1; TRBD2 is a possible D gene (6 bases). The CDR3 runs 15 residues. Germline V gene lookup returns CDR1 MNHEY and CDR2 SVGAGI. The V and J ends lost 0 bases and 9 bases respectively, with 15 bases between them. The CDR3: CASSYSGPDGGEQFF. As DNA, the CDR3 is TGTGCCAGCAGTTACTCTGGCCCGGACGGGGGTGAGCAGTTCTTC.

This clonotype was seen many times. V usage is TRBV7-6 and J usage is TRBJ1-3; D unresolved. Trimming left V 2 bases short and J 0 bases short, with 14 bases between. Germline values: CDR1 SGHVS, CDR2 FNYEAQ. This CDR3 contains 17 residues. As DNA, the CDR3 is TGTGCCAGCAGCTTATTTACCGCCGGAGGCTCTGGAAACACCATATATTTT. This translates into CASSLFTAGGSGNTIYF.

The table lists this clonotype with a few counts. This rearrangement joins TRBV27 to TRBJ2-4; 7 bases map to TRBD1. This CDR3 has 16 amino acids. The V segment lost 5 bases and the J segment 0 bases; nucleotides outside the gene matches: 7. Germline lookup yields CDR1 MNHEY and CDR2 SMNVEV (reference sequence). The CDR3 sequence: CASSPGTAVAKNIQYF. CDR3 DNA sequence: TGTGCCAGCAGTCCCGGGACAGCCGTAGCCAAAAACATTCAGTACTTC.

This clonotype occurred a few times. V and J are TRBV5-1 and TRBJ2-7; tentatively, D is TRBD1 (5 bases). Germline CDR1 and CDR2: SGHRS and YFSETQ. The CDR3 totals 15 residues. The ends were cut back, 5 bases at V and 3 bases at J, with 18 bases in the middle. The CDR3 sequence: CASSLRPGAVYEQYF. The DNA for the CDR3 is TGCGCCAGCAGTCTCCGACCTGGGGCCGTCTACGAGCAGTACTTC.

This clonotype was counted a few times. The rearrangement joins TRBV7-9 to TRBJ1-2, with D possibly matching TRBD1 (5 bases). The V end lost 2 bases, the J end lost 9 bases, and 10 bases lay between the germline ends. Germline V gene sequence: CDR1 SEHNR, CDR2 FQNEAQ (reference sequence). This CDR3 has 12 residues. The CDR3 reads CASSLSRDSYTF. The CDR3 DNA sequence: TGTGCCAGCAGCTTATCCAGGGATAGCTACACCTTC.

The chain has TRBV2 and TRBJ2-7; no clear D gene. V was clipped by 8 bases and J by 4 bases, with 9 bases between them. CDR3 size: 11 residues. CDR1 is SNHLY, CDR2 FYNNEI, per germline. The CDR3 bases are TGTGCCAGCCAGTCGGCGTACGAGCAGTACTTC. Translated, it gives CASQSAYEQYF.

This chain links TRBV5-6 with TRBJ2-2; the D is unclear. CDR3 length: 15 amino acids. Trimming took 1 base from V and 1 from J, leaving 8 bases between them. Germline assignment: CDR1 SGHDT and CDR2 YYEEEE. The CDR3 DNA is TGTGCCAGCAGCTTGTGGGCCGGGAACACCGGGGAGCTGTTTTTT. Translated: CASSLWAGNTGELFF.

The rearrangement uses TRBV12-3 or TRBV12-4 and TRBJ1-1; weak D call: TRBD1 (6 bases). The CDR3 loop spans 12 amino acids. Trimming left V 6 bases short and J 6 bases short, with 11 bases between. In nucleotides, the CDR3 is TGTGCCAGCAGAACAGGGTCCCCTGAAGCTTTCTTT. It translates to CASRTGSPEAFF.

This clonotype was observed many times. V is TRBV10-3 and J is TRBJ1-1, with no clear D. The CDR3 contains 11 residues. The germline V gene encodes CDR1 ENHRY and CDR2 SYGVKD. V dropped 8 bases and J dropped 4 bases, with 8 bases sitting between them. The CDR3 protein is CAIGWGTEAFF. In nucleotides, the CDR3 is TGTGCCATCGGTTGGGGCACTGAAGCTTTCTTT.

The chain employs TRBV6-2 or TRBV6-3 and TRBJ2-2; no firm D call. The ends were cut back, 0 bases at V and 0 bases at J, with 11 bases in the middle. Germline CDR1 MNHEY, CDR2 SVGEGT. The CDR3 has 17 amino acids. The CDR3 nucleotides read TGTGCCAGCAGTTACTCGCCATCTTACGCGAACACCGGGGAGCTGTTTTTT. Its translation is CASSYSPSYANTGELFF.

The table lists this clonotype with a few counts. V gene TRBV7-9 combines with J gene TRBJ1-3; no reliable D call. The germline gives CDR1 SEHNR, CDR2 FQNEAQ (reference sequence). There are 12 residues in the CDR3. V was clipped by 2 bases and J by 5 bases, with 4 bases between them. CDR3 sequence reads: CASSLMRNTIYF. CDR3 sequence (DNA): TGTGCCAGCAGCTTAATGAGAAACACCATATATTTT.

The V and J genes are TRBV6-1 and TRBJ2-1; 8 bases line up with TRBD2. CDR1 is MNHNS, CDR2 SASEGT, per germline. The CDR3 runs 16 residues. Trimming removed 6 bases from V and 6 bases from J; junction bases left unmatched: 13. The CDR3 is CASSRNDGGGRNEQFF. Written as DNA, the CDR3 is TGTGCCAGCAGCCGAAACGACGGCGGGGGGCGCAATGAGCAGTTCTTC.

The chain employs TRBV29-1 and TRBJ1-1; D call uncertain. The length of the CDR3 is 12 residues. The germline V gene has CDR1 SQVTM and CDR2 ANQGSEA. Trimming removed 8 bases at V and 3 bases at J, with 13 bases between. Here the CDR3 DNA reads TGCAGCCTACGCGACAAACACACTGAAGCTTTCTTT. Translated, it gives CSLRDKHTEAFF.

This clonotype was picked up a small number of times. This CDR3 is CASSLDRASTDTQYF. Here the CDR3 DNA reads TGTGCCAGCAGCTTAGATCGGGCCAGCACAGATACGCAGTATTTT. The chain joins TRBV7-2 to TRBJ2-3; D gene unclear. Trimming removed 1 base from V and 0 bases from J, with 8 bases in between. Per germline, CDR1 SGHTA and CDR2 FQGNSA. This CDR3 spans 15 amino acids.

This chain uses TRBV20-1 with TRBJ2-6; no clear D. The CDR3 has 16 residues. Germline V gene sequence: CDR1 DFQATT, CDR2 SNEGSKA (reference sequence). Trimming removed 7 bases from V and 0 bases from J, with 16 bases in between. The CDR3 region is CSVPIPVISGANVLTF. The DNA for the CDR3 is TGCAGTGTTCCGATACCCGTAATCTCTGGGGCCAACGTCCTGACTTTC.

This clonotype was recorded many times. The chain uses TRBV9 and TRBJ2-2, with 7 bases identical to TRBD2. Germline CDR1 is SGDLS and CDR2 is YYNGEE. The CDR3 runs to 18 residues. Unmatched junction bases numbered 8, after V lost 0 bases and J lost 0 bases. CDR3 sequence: CASSVGQGGGTNTGELFF. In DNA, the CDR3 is TGTGCCAGCAGCGTAGGTCAAGGCGGGGGAACGAACACCGGGGAGCTGTTTTTT.

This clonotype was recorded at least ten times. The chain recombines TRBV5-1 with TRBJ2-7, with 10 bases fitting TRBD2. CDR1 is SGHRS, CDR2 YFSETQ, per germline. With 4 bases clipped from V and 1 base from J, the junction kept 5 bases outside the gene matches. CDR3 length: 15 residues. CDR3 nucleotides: TGCGCCAGCAGCCTGGGACTAGCGTCATCCTACGAGCAGTACTTC. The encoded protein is CASSLGLASSYEQYF.

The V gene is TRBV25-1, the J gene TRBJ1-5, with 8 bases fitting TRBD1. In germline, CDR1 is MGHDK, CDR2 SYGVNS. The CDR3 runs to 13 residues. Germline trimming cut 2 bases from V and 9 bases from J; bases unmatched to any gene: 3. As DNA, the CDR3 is TGTGCCAGCAGTGAACAGGGGGCAAGGCCCCAGCATTTT. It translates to CASSEQGARPQHF.

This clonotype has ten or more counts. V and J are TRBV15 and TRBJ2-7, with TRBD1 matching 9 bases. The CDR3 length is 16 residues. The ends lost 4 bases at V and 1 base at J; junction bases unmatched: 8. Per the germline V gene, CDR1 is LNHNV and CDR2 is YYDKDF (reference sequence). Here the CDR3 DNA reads TGTGCCACCAGCACAAGACGGGACAGGGCTTCCTACGAGCAGTACTTC. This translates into CATSTRRDRASYEQYF.

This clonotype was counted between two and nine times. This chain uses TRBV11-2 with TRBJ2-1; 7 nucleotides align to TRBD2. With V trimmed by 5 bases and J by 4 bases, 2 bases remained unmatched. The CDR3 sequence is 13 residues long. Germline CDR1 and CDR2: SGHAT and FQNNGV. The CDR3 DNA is TGTGCCAGCAGCCCCGGGGGGTACAATGAGCAGTTCTTC. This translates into CASSPGGYNEQFF.